These 9 T cell receptor beta chains came from one sample sequenced in a study of shared clonotypes between healthy human individuals. The method was immunoSEQ multiplex PCR; TCRdb's version includes in-frame clones alone and lacks a portion of them. The table shows some 530,000 clones, with around four fifths occurring only once. The sequenced material came from PBMCs. The origin of the receptors is a woman aged 40 to 50 in good health. Some clones in this sample may be carry-over from other donors' samples.

The chain carries TRBV7-8 and TRBJ1-5; 8 nucleotides line up with TRBD1. V lost 3 bases, J lost 9 bases, and 4 bases stayed unmatched. Per the germline V gene, CDR1 is SGHVS and CDR2 is FQNEAQ. CDR3 length: 13 amino acids. Here the CDR3 reads CASSLGTGRPQHF. CDR3 nucleotides: TGTGCCAGCAGCTTGGGGACAGGACGGCCCCAGCATTTT.

The chain employs TRBV5-1 and TRBJ2-5; TRBD1 matches 9 bases. Germline V CDR1 and CDR2: SGHRS, YFSETQ. Trimming at V came to 3 bases and at J to 4 bases, leaving 7 bases not matched to a gene. The CDR3 totals 15 residues. For the CDR3, the DNA is TGCGCCAGCAGCTCAGCCGGGACAGGGAGAGAGACCCAGTACTTC. As protein: CASSSAGTGRETQYF. Filled out from reference TRBV5-1 and TRBJ2-5, the complete variable domain reads KAGVTQTPRYLIKTRGQQVTLSCSPISGHRSVSWYQQTPGQGLQFLFEYFSETQRNKGNFPGRFSGRQFSNSRSEMNVSTLELGDSALYLCASSSAGTGRETQYFGPGTRLLVL.

This clone has just a few counts. The rearrangement links TRBV7-3 to TRBJ2-1, with 10 bases matching TRBD2. Trimming cost V 5 bases and J 7 bases; bases outside gene matches: 8. The CDR3 covers 15 residues. The germline CDR1 and CDR2 sequences are SGHTA and FQGTGA. The CDR3 DNA reads as TGTGCCAGCAGCCCTGGGAGGGGACTAGCGAATGAGCAGTTCTTC. Amino acid sequence: CASSPGRGLANEQFF.

In the case of this clone: It differs at one base from a far larger clone, so likely a read error. The conserved final phenylalanine or tryptophan is absent from the CDR3, which likely points to a read error. The chain carries TRBV2 and TRBJ1-5, with TRBD1 as a possible D gene (6 bases). The V end was cut by 2 bases, the J end by 9 bases, with 14 bases between. The CDR3 covers 14 residues. Germline loops: CDR1 SNHLY, CDR2 FYNNEI. The DNA for the CDR3 is TGTGCCAGCAGTGAATCGGGGGGGCTATCGCCCCAGCATCTT. Translation: CASSESGGLSPQHL.

This chain links TRBV30 with TRBJ2-5, with D unclear. Germline loops: CDR1 GTSNPN, CDR2 SVGIG (reference sequence). This CDR3 comprises 13 residues. Trimming pared 6 bases from V and 5 bases from J, leaving 16 bases between. CDR3 loop: CACSHGSWETQYF. As DNA, the CDR3 is TGTGCCTGTAGTCACGGCAGTTGGGAGACCCAGTACTTC.

The chain links TRBV5-4 to TRBJ1-2; 9 bases map to TRBD1. CDR1 SGHNT and CDR2 YYREEE come from the germline V gene (reference sequence). The CDR3 contains 14 residues. V shed 3 bases and J 8 bases; nucleotides not matched to a gene: 8. DNA of the CDR3: TGTGCCAGCAGCTCCCAGACAGGGGGTATAGGCTACACCTTC. It is translated as CASSSQTGGIGYTF. The full variable domain, rest sourced from reference TRBV5-4 and TRBJ1-2, is ETGVTQSPTHLIKTRGQQVTLRCSSQSGHNTVSWYQQALGQGPQFIFQYYREEENGRGNFPPRFSGLQFPNYSSELNVNALELDDSALYLCASSSQTGGIGYTFGSGTRLTVV.

The chain recombines TRBV7-2 with TRBJ2-2; TRBD1 aligns across 7 bases. Trimming removed 5 bases from V and 1 base from J; junction bases left unmatched: 4. The germline CDR1 and CDR2 sequences are SGHTA and FQGNSA. The CDR3 runs to 15 residues. The CDR3 sequence is CASSPWTGNTGELFF. CDR3 coding DNA: TGTGCCAGCAGCCCATGGACAGGGAACACCGGGGAGCTGTTTTTT. The full variable domain, in which reference TRBV7-2 and TRBJ2-2 provide the parts outside the CDR3, is GAGVSQSPSNKVTEKGKDVELRCDPISGHTALYWYRQSLGQGLEFLIYFQGNSAPDKSGLPSDRFSAERTGGSVSTLTIQRTQQEDSAVYLCASSPWTGNTGELFFGEGSRLTVL.

The CDR3 DNA sequence: TGTGCCAGCAGCCAAGATTCCCGGACAGAGTACTACGAGCAGTACTTC. Protein sequence: CASSQDSRTEYYEQYF. J is TRBJ2-7 and V is TRBV4-2, with D perhaps TRBD1 (6 bases). V lost 0 bases and J lost 3, with 15 bases in between. Looked up from germline, CDR1 is LGHNA and CDR2 is YNFKEQ. This CDR3 comprises 16 residues.

This chain links TRBV28 with TRBJ2-1; 9 bases are shared with TRBD2. The V gene's germline CDR1 is MDHEN and CDR2 SYDVKM. The CDR3 spans 15 residues. The junction had 7 bases not matched to a gene; V was cut back by 6 bases and J by 4 bases. This CDR3 reads CASRELAGEYNEQFF. The CDR3 nucleotides read TGTGCCAGCAGGGAATTAGCGGGGGAGTACAATGAGCAGTTCTTC.